This TCR beta chain is drawn from a study of CD8+CD57+ T cells in acquired aplastic anemia. Overall study context: Across the sorted CD4+ and CD8+ cells, DNA amounts averaged about 3.2 ug. Broader study findings: Researchers reported that CD8+ Simpson's diversity was not significantly different in patients versus controls. Some 30 shared CD8+ CDR3s appeared highly expressed within patients' immunodominant clones.

TCR beta VDJ and CDR3 profiling used genomic DNA as template. A single record per CDR3 protein comes from TCRdb applying MiXCR to the reads. Of roughly 80,000 distinct CDR3 sequences listed, roughly 70% are singletons. All sequencing subjects had displayed CD8+CD57+ cell expansion on flow cytometry. Patients had not yet gotten any therapy when their blood was taken for sampling. This clonotype was picked up one time. Its specificity is not known. The sequencing input was sorted CD4+, CD8+, or CD8+CD57+ T cells (not recorded which) from PBMCs. This clonotype was sampled from a human donor with aplastic anemia.

The CDR3 region is CASSVSGARTGELFF. CDR3 sequence (DNA): TGTGCCAGCAGTGTTTCGGGGGCGAGGACCGGGGAGCTGTTTTTT. This chain joins TRBV25-1 and TRBJ2-2, with D perhaps TRBD1 or TRBD2 (6 bases each). Per the germline V gene, CDR1 is MGHDK and CDR2 is SYGVNS. The CDR3 is made up of 15 amino acids. V was pared by 4 bases and J by 5 bases, with 14 bases between. The complete variable domain, with remaining parts taken from reference TRBV25-1 and TRBJ2-2, reads EADIYQTPRYLVIGTGKKITLECSQTMGHDKMYWYQQDPGMELHLIHYSYGVNSTEKGDLSSESTVSRIRTEHFPLTLESARPSHTSQYLCASSVSGARTGELFFGEGSRLTVL.